Listed here are 29 T cell receptor beta chains from one sample, sequenced in a study of chemoradiotherapy in HPV16-positive cancers. Libraries were prepared by immunoSEQ multiplex PCR; TCRdb keeps only in-frame clonotypes and omits some of them. In the table there are about 17,000 clones, roughly 90% of which are singletons. The sample consisted of blood, taken from a patient who underwent chemoradiotherapy. These receptors all stem from a human donor with HPV-associated anogenital cancer.

V usage is TRBV18 and J usage is TRBJ2-7, with no clear D. CDR1 is KGHSH and CDR2 is LQKENI in the germline V gene. The CDR3 loop spans 13 amino acids. Trimming left V 3 bases short and J 3 bases short, with 9 bases between. The CDR3 protein is CASSPTTDYEQYV. The CDR3 DNA follows: TGTGCCAGCTCACCTACTACAGACTACGAGCAGTACGTC.

The chain employs TRBV9 and TRBJ1-3; D remains unclear. This CDR3 contains 15 residues. Per germline, CDR1 SGDLS and CDR2 YYNGEE. Trimming cost V 4 bases and J 0 bases, with 11 bases left between them. CDR3 nucleotide sequence: TGTGCCAGCAGCCCAGATGGCACCTCTGGAAACACCATATATTTT. This translates into CASSPDGTSGNTIYF.

V usage is TRBV7-9 and J usage is TRBJ2-7; possibly TRBD2 for D (6 bases). Germline V CDR1 and CDR2: SEHNR, FQNEAQ (reference sequence). V shed 0 bases and J shed 6 bases, with 15 bases lying between them. CDR3 size: 15 residues. CDR3 sequence (DNA): TGTGCCAGCAGCTTAGCGGCGGGGCTGGGAGTCGAGCAGTACTTC. Translation: CASSLAAGLGVEQYF.

In nucleotides, the CDR3 is TGCGCCAGCAGTCAATCGAAAGCGGGGGGTCGGGGTGAGCAGTTCTTC. Translating gives CASSQSKAGGRGEQFF. The chain is built from TRBV23-1 and TRBJ2-1; 9 bases align to TRBD2. TRBV23-1 is given ORF status, its function remaining uncertain. Trimming took 0 bases from V and 9 from J; bases not matched to a gene: 9. The CDR3 length is 16 residues.

In this sample, this clone turned up once. This chain links TRBV6-6 with TRBJ1-2; unclear D gene. The CDR3 consists of 10 residues. V was shortened by 2 bases and J by 6 bases, with 1 base between the two germline ends. The V gene's germline CDR1 is MNHNY and CDR2 SVGAGI (reference sequence). Here the CDR3 reads CASSYNGYTF. CDR3 bases: TGTGCCAGCAGTTACAATGGCTACACCTTC.

This clone occurred a few times. V usage is TRBV7-2 and J usage is TRBJ1-6; possibly TRBD1 for D (6 bases). The CDR3 loop spans 15 amino acids. Germline lookup yields CDR1 SGHTA and CDR2 FQGNSA. Trimming removed 0 bases at V and 9 bases at J, with 12 bases between. The CDR3 sequence is CASSLATGPFSPLHF. Written as DNA, the CDR3 is TGTGCCAGCAGCTTAGCAACAGGGCCCTTTTCACCCCTCCACTTT.

This clone appeared a single time. Here the CDR3 reads CATSLGMETQYF. CDR3 sequence (DNA): TGTGCCACCAGCCTAGGGATGGAGACCCAGTACTTC. The J gene is TRBJ2-5, the V gene TRBV15; D unresolved. CDR1 is LNHNV, CDR2 YYDKDF, per germline (reference sequence). This CDR3 has 12 amino acids. The V end was cut by 5 bases, the J end by 5 bases, with 9 bases between.

The chain recombines TRBV4-3 with TRBJ2-2; TRBD2 matches 11 bases. CDR1 LGHNA and CDR2 YSLEER come from the germline V gene. J gave up 4 bases and V 0 bases, and 7 bases lay outside the gene matches. The CDR3 covers 18 residues. CDR3 sequence (DNA): TGCGCCAGCAGCCAAGAGGTAGCGGGGGGGCGCGGCACCGGGGAGCTGTTTTTT. Protein product: CASSQEVAGGRGTGELFF.

The J gene is TRBJ2-3, the V gene TRBV15; 11 nucleotides agree with TRBD2. Germline CDR1 and CDR2: LNHNV and YYDKDF (reference sequence). The trim removed 3 bases at V and 4 bases at J, leaving 9 bases unmatched. The CDR3 is 17 residues long. Here the CDR3 reads CATSSSDSGGASDTQYF. The CDR3 DNA is TGTGCCACCAGCAGCTCGGATAGCGGGGGGGCCTCAGATACGCAGTATTTT.

The CDR3 DNA reads as TGTGCCAGCAGCTTAGTAGCGCCTGAGCAGTTCTTC. Translated, it gives CASSLVAPEQFF. The chain couples TRBV7-9 to TRBJ2-1, with a possible D match to TRBD2 (5 bases). The germline V gene encodes CDR1 SEHNR and CDR2 FQNEAQ (reference sequence). Trimming removed 1 base at V and 9 bases at J, with 7 bases between. The CDR3 is made up of 12 amino acids.

The V gene is TRBV7-2, the J gene TRBJ2-1; maybe TRBD2 (5 bases). V was clipped by 3 bases and J by 0 bases, with 12 bases between them. CDR3 length: 16 amino acids. Per germline, CDR1 SGHTA and CDR2 FQGNSA. The CDR3 reads CASSFVGRGSYNEQFF. Written as DNA, the CDR3 is TGTGCCAGCAGCTTTGTAGGTCGGGGCTCCTACAATGAGCAGTTCTTC.

The chain combines TRBV10-3 with TRBJ2-2, with 10 bases matching TRBD2. The CDR3 has 17 amino acids. With V trimmed by 2 bases and J by 3 bases, 6 bases remained unmatched. Germline CDR1 reads ENHRY; CDR2 reads SYGVKD. The CDR3 DNA reads as TGTGCCATCAGTGAGACGAGCGGGGGGGCGGACACCGGGGAGCTGTTTTTT. It translates to CAISETSGGADTGELFF.

The rearrangement uses TRBV6-5 and TRBJ1-1; possibly TRBD1 for D (5 bases). V lost 7 bases, J lost 0 bases, and 12 bases lay in between. In germline, CDR1 is MNHEY, CDR2 SVGAGI. The length of the CDR3 is 14 residues. In DNA form, the CDR3 reads TGTGCCAGCAAGACGGACAACGTGAACACTGAAGCTTTCTTT. This codes for CASKTDNVNTEAFF.

The chain is built from TRBV7-9 and TRBJ2-7; maybe TRBD2 (5 bases). From germline, CDR1 is SEHNR and CDR2 FQNEAQ (reference sequence). V lost 2 bases and J 3 bases, leaving 14 bases between the germline ends. The CDR3 extends over 15 amino acids. DNA for the CDR3: TGTGCCAGCAGCTTATGGAGGTGGGATGGCTACGAGCAGTACGTC. Encoded protein: CASSLWRWDGYEQYV.

This rearrangement joins TRBV11-3 to TRBJ1-6; unclear D gene. The V end was cut by 4 bases, the J end by 5 bases, with 15 bases between. The CDR3 is made up of 16 amino acids. CDR1 SGHNT and CDR2 YENEEA come from the germline V gene. CDR3: CASSSGRPRNNSPLHF. Written as DNA, the CDR3 is TGTGCCAGCAGCTCGGGTCGACCCCGAAATAATTCACCCCTCCACTTT. Full variable domain (remainder filled in from reference TRBV11-3 and TRBJ1-6): EAGVVQSPRYKIIEKKQPVAFWCNPISGHNTLYWYLQNLGQGPELLIRYENEEAVDDSQLPKDRFSAERLKGVDSTLKIQPAELGDSAVYLCASSSGRPRNNSPLHFGNGTRLTVT.

This clone was recorded once. This chain uses TRBV7-2 with TRBJ2-3; D gene ambiguous. The germline V gene has CDR1 SGHTA and CDR2 FQGNSA. V was cut by 5 bases and J by 2 bases, with 20 bases left in between. The CDR3 covers 17 residues. The CDR3 DNA sequence: TGTGCCAGCAGCCCCCCTCCCGGGCGGCAAATCACAGATACGCAGTATTTT. It yields the protein CASSPPPGRQITDTQYF.

V is TRBV5-4 and J is TRBJ2-5; D is possibly TRBD1 (6 bases). Looked up from germline, CDR1 is SGHNT and CDR2 is YYREEE (reference sequence). The CDR3 sequence is 14 residues long. V dropped 2 bases and J dropped 7 bases, with 15 bases sitting between them. The CDR3 DNA sequence: TGTGCCAGCAGCTTCCCCTCCTTAGGGGGGACCCAGTACTTC. This codes for CASSFPSLGGTQYF.

A single count supports this clone. The rearrangement uses TRBV5-4 and TRBJ2-5; 12 positions agree with TRBD2. This CDR3 spans 16 amino acids. The ends lost 1 base at V and 6 bases at J; junction bases unmatched: 7. Germline values: CDR1 SGHNT, CDR2 YYREEE (reference sequence). CDR3 sequence: CASSLRASGGVKTQYF. The CDR3, as DNA: TGTGCCAGCAGCTTGAGGGCTAGCGGGGGGGTAAAGACCCAGTACTTC. Supplemented by reference TRBV5-4 and TRBJ2-5, the full variable domain reads ETGVTQSPTHLIKTRGQQVTLRCSSQSGHNTVSWYQQALGQGPQFIFQYYREEENGRGNFPPRFSGLQFPNYSSELNVNALELDDSALYLCASSLRASGGVKTQYFGPGTRLLVL.

This chain joins TRBV7-9 and TRBJ1-1, with unresolved D. The CDR3 consists of 10 residues. V was shortened by 1 base and J by 11 bases, with 5 bases between the two germline ends. Per the germline V gene, CDR1 is SEHNR and CDR2 is FQNEAQ (reference sequence). CDR3 loop: CASSLDRAFF. DNA of the CDR3: TGTGCCAGCAGCTTAGATCGGGCTTTCTTT.

The gene calls are TRBV7-8 and TRBJ2-1; unclear D gene. Per the germline V gene, CDR1 is SGHVS and CDR2 is FQNEAQ. This CDR3 has 17 residues. V lost 4 bases and J 0 bases, leaving 16 bases between the germline ends. CDR3 protein: CASSYTLGPSSYNEQFF. The CDR3 region has the DNA TGTGCCAGCAGCTATACATTAGGACCCAGCTCCTACAATGAGCAGTTCTTC.

This clone was observed a single time. The chain is built from TRBV10-2 and TRBJ2-5; no clear D gene. V was pared by 8 bases and J by 1 base, with 11 bases between. CDR1 and CDR2 (germline): WSHSY, SAAADI. The CDR3 is made up of 13 amino acids. CDR3 in DNA: TGCGCCAGCGGTCGACTGATCCAAGAGACCCAGTACTTC. Residues: CASGRLIQETQYF.

The chain has TRBV29-1 and TRBJ1-4; D call uncertain. Looked up from germline, CDR1 is SQVTM and CDR2 is ANQGSEA. V was pared by 2 bases and J by 7 bases, with 14 bases between. The CDR3 is made up of 14 amino acids. The CDR3 protein is CSVELSGRGEKLFF. For the CDR3, the DNA is TGCAGCGTTGAACTTTCTGGGCGAGGTGAAAAACTGTTTTTT.

CDR3: CASSFPTVISYEQYV. In DNA, the CDR3 is TGTGCCAGCAGTTTCCCTACAGTGATCTCCTACGAGCAGTACGTC. The chain is built from TRBV6-5 and TRBJ2-7, with no clear D. The CDR3 is made up of 15 amino acids. V lost 4 bases and J lost 0, with 13 bases in between. CDR1 and CDR2 (germline): MNHEY, SVGAGI.

This chain uses TRBV11-2 with TRBJ1-6; the match to TRBD1 covers 10 bases. V lost 5 bases to trimming and J lost 4 bases; unmatched junction nucleotides: 5. The CDR3 contains 16 residues. Germline loops: CDR1 SGHAT, CDR2 FQNNGV. The CDR3 nucleotides are TGTGCCAGCAGCAGGACAGGGGGGGGATATAATTCACCCCTCCACTTT. It encodes CASSRTGGGYNSPLHF.

This chain joins TRBV6-1 and TRBJ2-7; TRBD1 matches 9 bases. This CDR3 has 17 residues. In germline, CDR1 is MNHNS, CDR2 SASEGT. With 0 bases clipped from V and 8 bases from J, the junction kept 14 bases outside the gene matches. CDR3 in amino acids: CASSEALGGQGYKKQYF. The CDR3 DNA reads as TGTGCCAGCAGTGAAGCCCTCGGGGGACAGGGTTATAAGAAGCAGTACTTC.

The chain couples TRBV4-1 to TRBJ2-3, with no clear D. With 0 bases removed from V and 0 bases from J, the gap between germline ends came to 7 bases. The germline gives CDR1 MGHRA, CDR2 YSYEKL. The CDR3 covers 15 residues. This CDR3 is CASSQEILSTDTQYF. As DNA, the CDR3 is TGCGCCAGCAGCCAAGAGATCCTTAGCACAGATACGCAGTATTTT.

The chain recombines TRBV7-2 with TRBJ1-1, with D perhaps matching TRBD1 (5 bases). V was shortened by 5 bases and J by 7 bases, with 17 bases between the two germline ends. Germline V gives CDR1 SGHTA, CDR2 FQGNSA. The CDR3 contains 14 residues. CDR3 DNA sequence: TGTGCCAGCAGCCCGGACACGGGGAGTGATGAAGCTTTCTTT. As protein: CASSPDTGSDEAFF. The whole variable domain, remainder taken from reference TRBV7-2 and TRBJ1-1, is GAGVSQSPSNKVTEKGKDVELRCDPISGHTALYWYRQSLGQGLEFLIYFQGNSAPDKSGLPSDRFSAERTGGSVSTLTIQRTQQEDSAVYLCASSPDTGSDEAFFGQGTRLTVV.

V is TRBV10-2 and J is TRBJ2-7, with 8 positions matching TRBD1. With 6 bases clipped from V and 6 bases from J, the junction kept 10 bases outside the gene matches. Germline V gene lookup returns CDR1 WSHSY and CDR2 SAAADI. CDR3 length equals 14 residues. CDR3 in amino acids: CASSDRTGTSEQYF. The CDR3 DNA is TGCGCCAGCAGCGACCGGACAGGGACGAGCGAGCAGTACTTC.

This clone was detected a few times. V is TRBV7-9 and J is TRBJ2-7; D is tentatively TRBD1 or TRBD2 (5 bases each). From germline, CDR1 is SEHNR and CDR2 FQNEAQ (reference sequence). The CDR3 totals 14 residues. V was trimmed by 5 bases and J by 3 bases, leaving 14 bases between them. CDR3 amino acids: CASSPRDGYYEQYF. CDR3 DNA sequence: TGTGCCAGCAGCCCCCGGGACGGATACTACGAGCAGTACTTC.